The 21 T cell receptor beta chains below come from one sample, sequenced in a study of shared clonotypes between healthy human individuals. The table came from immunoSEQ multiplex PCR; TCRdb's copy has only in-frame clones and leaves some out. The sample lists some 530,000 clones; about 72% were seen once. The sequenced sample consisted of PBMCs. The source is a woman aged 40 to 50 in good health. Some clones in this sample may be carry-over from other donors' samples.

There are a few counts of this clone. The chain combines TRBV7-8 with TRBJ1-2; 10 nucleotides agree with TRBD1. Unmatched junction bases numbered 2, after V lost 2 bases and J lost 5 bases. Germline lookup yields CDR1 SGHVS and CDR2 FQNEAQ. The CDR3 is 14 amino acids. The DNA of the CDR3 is TGTGCCAGCAGCTTAAGGGACAGGGGTTATGGCTACACCTTC. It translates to CASSLRDRGYGYTF. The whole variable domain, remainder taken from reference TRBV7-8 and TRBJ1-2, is GAGVSQSPRYKVAKRGQDVALRCDPISGHVSLFWYQQALGQGPEFLTYFQNEAQLDKSGLPSDRFFAERPEGSVSTLKIQRTQQEDSAVYLCASSLRDRGYGYTFGSGTRLTVV.

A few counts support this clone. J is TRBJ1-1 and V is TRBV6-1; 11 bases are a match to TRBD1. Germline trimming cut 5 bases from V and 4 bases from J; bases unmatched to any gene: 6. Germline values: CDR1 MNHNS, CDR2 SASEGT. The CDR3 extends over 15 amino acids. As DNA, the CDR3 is TGTGCCAGCAGTAGACCCGGGACAGGGGGCACTGAAGCTTTCTTT. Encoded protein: CASSRPGTGGTEAFF.

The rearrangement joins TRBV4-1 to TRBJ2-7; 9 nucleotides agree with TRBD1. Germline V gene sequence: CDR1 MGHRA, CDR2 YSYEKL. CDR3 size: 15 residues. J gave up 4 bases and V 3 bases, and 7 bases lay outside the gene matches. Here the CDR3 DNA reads TGCGCCAGCAGCCAGGAACCGGGACAGGGTTACGAGCAGTACTTC. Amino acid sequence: CASSQEPGQGYEQYF.

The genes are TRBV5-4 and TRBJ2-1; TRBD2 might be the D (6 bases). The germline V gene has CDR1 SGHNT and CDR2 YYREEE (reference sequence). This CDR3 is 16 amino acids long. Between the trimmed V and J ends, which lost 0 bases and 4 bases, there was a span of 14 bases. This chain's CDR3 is CASSLAGERAYNEQFF. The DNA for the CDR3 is TGTGCCAGCAGCTTGGCGGGGGAGCGTGCATACAATGAGCAGTTCTTC.

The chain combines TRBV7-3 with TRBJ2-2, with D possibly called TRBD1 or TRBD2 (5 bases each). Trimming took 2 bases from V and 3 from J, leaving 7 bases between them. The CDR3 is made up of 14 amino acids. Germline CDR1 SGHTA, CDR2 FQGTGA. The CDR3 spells CASSLEGYTGELFF. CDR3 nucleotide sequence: TGTGCCAGCAGCTTAGAGGGGTACACCGGGGAGCTGTTTTTT.

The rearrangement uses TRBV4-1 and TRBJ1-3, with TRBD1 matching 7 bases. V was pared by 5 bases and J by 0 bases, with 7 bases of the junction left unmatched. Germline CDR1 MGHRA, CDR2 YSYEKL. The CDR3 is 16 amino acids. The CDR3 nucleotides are TGCGCCAGCAGCTCCAGGGACAGCCTCTCTGGAAACACCATATATTTT. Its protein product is CASSSRDSLSGNTIYF.

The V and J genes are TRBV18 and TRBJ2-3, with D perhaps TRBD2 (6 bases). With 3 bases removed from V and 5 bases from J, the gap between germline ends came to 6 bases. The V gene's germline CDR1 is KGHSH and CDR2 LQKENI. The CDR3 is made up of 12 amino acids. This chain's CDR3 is CASSPGGDTQYF. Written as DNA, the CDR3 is TGTGCCAGCTCACCGGGAGGAGATACGCAGTATTTT.

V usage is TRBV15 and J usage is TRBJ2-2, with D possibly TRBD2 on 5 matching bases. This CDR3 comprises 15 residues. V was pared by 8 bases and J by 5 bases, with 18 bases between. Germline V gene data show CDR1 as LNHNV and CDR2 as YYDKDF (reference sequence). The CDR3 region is CATEKRERKTGELFF. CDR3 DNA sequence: TGTGCCACCGAGAAGAGGGAGAGAAAGACCGGGGAGCTGTTTTTT.

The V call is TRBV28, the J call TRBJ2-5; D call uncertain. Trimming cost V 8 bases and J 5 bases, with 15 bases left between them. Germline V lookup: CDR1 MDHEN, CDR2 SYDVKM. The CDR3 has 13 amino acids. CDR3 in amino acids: CASRPPAVETQYF. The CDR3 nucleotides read TGTGCCAGCCGCCCGCCGGCCGTGGAGACCCAGTACTTC.

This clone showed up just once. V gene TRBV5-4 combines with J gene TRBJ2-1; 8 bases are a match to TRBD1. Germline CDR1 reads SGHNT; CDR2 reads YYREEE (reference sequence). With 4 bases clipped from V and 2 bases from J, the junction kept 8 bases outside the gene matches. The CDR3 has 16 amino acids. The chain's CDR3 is CASSTRTGRAYNEQFF. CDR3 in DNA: TGTGCCAGCAGCACGAGGACAGGGCGGGCCTACAATGAGCAGTTCTTC.

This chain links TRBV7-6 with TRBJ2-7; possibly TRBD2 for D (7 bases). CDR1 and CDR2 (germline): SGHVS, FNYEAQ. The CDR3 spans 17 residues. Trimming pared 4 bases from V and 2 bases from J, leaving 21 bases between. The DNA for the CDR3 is TGTGCCAGCAGCTCCCGCCCGGGGGGCGGGGTTGCCTACGAGCAGTACTTC. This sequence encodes CASSSRPGGGVAYEQYF.

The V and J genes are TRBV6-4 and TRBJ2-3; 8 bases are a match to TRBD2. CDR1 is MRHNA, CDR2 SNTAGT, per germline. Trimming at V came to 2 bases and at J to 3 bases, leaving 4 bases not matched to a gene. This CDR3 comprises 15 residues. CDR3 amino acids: CASSDGTSQTDTQYF. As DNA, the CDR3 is TGTGCCAGCAGTGACGGGACTAGTCAAACAGATACGCAGTATTTT.

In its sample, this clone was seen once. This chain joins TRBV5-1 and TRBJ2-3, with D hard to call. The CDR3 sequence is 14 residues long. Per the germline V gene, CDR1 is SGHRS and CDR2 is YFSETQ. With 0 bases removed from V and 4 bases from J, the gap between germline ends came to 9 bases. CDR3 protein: CASSLGGRSDTQYF. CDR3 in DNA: TGCGCCAGCAGCTTGGGTGGGCGCTCAGATACGCAGTATTTT.

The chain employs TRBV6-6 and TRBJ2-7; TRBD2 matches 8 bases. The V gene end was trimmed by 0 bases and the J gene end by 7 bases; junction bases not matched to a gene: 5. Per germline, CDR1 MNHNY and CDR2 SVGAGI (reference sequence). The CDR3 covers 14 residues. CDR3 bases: TGTGCCAGCAGTTACTCGGGACTAGTCGAAGAGCAGTACTTC. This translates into CASSYSGLVEEQYF.

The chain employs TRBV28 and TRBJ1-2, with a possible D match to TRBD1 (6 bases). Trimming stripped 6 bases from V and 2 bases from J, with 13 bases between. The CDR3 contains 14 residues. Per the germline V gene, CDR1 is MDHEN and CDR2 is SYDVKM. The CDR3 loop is CASRRGGENYGYTF. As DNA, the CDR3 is TGTGCCAGCAGGAGGGGGGGGGAAAACTATGGCTACACCTTC.

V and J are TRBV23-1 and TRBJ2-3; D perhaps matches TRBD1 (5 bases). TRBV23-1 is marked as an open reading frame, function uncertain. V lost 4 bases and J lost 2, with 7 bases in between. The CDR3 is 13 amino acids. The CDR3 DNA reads TGCGCCAGCAGTCGGGGCAACACAGATACGCAGTATTTT. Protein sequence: CASSRGNTDTQYF.

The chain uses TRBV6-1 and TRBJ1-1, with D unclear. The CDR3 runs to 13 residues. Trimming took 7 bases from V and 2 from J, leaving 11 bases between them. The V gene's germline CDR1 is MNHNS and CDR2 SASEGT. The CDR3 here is CASNGRENTEAFF. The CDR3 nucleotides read TGTGCCAGCAACGGCAGAGAAAACACTGAAGCTTTCTTT.

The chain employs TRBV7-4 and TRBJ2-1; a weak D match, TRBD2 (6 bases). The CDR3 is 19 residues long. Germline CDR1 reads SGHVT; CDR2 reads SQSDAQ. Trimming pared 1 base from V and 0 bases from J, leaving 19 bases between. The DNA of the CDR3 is TGTGCCAGCAGCTTAGTGGGACTGAGGGCAGATAGCTCCTACAATGAGCAGTTCTTC. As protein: CASSLVGLRADSSYNEQFF.

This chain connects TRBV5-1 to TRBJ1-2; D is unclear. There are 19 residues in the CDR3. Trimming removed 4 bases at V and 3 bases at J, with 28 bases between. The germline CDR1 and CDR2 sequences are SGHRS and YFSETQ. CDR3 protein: CASSPSTNSLVSGDYGYTF. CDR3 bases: TGCGCCAGCAGCCCCTCTACCAACAGCCTTGTTTCAGGAGACTATGGCTACACCTTC.

In DNA, the CDR3 is TGTGCCAGCAGTTTTAGAGCGGGCAGGGACACTGAAGCTTTCTTT. It specifies CASSFRAGRDTEAFF. The V call is TRBV27, the J call TRBJ1-1; TRBD1 is a possible D gene (5 bases). The CDR3 runs 15 residues. Germline-derived CDR1 and CDR2 are MNHEY and SMNVEV (reference sequence). V lost 3 bases to trimming and J lost 3 bases, with 14 bases between them.

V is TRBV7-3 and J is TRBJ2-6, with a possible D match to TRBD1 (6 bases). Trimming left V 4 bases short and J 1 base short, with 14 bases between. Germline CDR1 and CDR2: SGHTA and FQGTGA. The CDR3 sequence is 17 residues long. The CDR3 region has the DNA TGTGCCAGCAGCTCTGGGGGCAGGGGTTCTGGGGCCAACGTCCTGACTTTC. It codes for CASSSGGRGSGANVLTF.